These 25 T cell receptor beta chains share one sample of origin, sequenced in a study of Tregs in tolerant kidney transplant recipients. Recipients received nonmyeloablative bone marrow transplants from related graft donors, with transient mixed chimerism. The repertoire was sequenced with immunoSEQ multiplex PCR; TCRdb's copy has only in-frame clones and lacks some. The data contain 40,000 to 50,000 clones, approximately 89% of them singletons. Material: CD8+ T cells from blood (PBMCs), obtained 12 months after the transplant. The receptors stem from a human patient who received a combined kidney and bone marrow transplant. Some T cells may be transferred from the graft donor.

This chain connects TRBV19 to TRBJ1-5, with D hard to call. CDR1 is LNHDA, CDR2 SQIVND, per germline (reference sequence). V dropped 1 base and J dropped 9 bases, with 13 bases sitting between them. CDR3 size: 14 residues. Here the CDR3 DNA reads TGTGCCAGTAGTATAGGATCCGGGGTTCCGCCCCAGCATTTT. Translating it yields CASSIGSGVPPQHF.

The chain recombines TRBV2 with TRBJ2-2, with no clear D. CDR1 SNHLY and CDR2 FYNNEI come from the germline V gene. There are 12 residues in the CDR3. V lost 11 bases, J lost 4 bases, and 11 bases lay in between. The CDR3 spells CALLCVTGELFF. In DNA form, the CDR3 reads TGTGCCCTTCTGTGTGTCACCGGGGAGCTGTTTTTT. The full variable domain, completed using reference TRBV2 and TRBJ2-2, is EPEVTQTPSHQVTQMGQEVILRCVPISNHLYFYWYRQILGQKVEFLVSFYNNEISEKSEIFDDQFSVERPDGSNFTLKIRSTKLEDSAMYFCALLCVTGELFFGEGSRLTVL.

This rearrangement joins TRBV27 to TRBJ2-3, with unresolved D. This CDR3 contains 15 residues. Between the trimmed V and J ends, which lost 3 bases and 7 bases, there was a span of 17 bases. Germline V gene data show CDR1 as MNHEY and CDR2 as SMNVEV (reference sequence). The chain's CDR3 is CASSLGSPIGHTQYF. The DNA of the CDR3 is TGTGCCAGCAGTTTGGGCAGCCCTATCGGTCATACGCAGTATTTT.

This chain connects TRBV6-5 to TRBJ2-3, with D possibly TRBD2 on 5 matching bases. The V and J ends lost 4 bases and 7 bases respectively, with 12 bases between them. The germline CDR1 and CDR2 sequences are MNHEY and SVGAGI. This CDR3 spans 13 amino acids. The CDR3 DNA sequence: TGTGCCAGCAGTTCCTGGCGAGGGAATACGCAGTATTTT. This encodes CASSSWRGNTQYF.

The rearrangement uses TRBV9 and TRBJ2-1, with 10 bases fitting TRBD1. The CDR3 has 15 residues. Per the germline V gene, CDR1 is SGDLS and CDR2 is YYNGEE. The junction had 5 bases not matched to a gene; V was cut back by 0 bases and J by 8 bases. This chain's CDR3 is CASSVGTGGGYEQFF. CDR3 DNA: TGTGCCAGCAGCGTAGGGACAGGGGGAGGTTATGAGCAGTTCTTC.

In its sample, this clone was seen once. The rearrangement joins TRBV5-8 to TRBJ2-2; 10 bases match TRBD1. Germline CDR1 reads SGHTS; CDR2 reads YDEGEE. V was clipped by 6 bases and J by 7 bases; unmatched bases: 6. This CDR3 has 14 amino acids. The CDR3 reads CASNSGQGHGELFF. The CDR3 coding sequence is TGTGCCAGCAACTCGGGACAGGGGCACGGGGAGCTGTTTTTT. Complete variable domain (other parts from reference TRBV5-8 and TRBJ2-2): EAGVTQSPTHLIKTRGQQATLRCSPISGHTSVYWYQQALGLGLQFLLWYDEGEERNRGNFPPRFSGRQFPNYSSELNVNALELEDSALYLCASNSGQGHGELFFGEGSRLTVL.

The chain employs TRBV28 and TRBJ2-7, with D perhaps matching TRBD2 (6 bases). The CDR3 totals 12 residues. Trimming took off 8 bases at V and 2 bases at J, with 10 bases between the two ends. Germline CDR1 MDHEN, CDR2 SYDVKM. The CDR3 DNA is TGTGCCAGCTCCTGGGGGGCCTACGAGCAGTACTTC. It is translated as CASSWGAYEQYF.

The J gene is TRBJ2-1, the V gene TRBV30; D is unclear. The length of the CDR3 is 13 residues. V shed 2 bases and J shed 0 bases, with 5 bases lying between them. CDR1 and CDR2 (germline): GTSNPN, SVGIG (reference sequence). The CDR3, as DNA: TGTGCCTGGAGTATCAGCTCCTACAATGAGCAGTTCTTC. It codes for CAWSISSYNEQFF.

This clone was counted a few times. This chain joins TRBV7-6 and TRBJ2-7; TRBD2 matches at 8 bases. J lost 4 bases, V lost 5 bases, and 10 bases had no gene match. Per germline, CDR1 SGHVS and CDR2 FNYEAQ. The CDR3 consists of 15 residues. The CDR3 DNA sequence: TGTGCCAGCAGCGGACCGGGACTAGTTGGTTACGAGCAGTACTTC. This codes for CASSGPGLVGYEQYF.

The rearrangement joins TRBV7-3 to TRBJ1-2, with D possibly TRBD1 on 5 matching bases. V was pared by 1 base and J by 3 bases, with 12 bases between. Germline CDR1 SGHTA, CDR2 FQGTGA. The CDR3 has 15 residues. The CDR3 sequence: CASSLRDSLDYGYTF. In nucleotides, the CDR3 is TGTGCCAGCAGCTTAAGGGACTCTTTAGACTATGGCTACACCTTC.

This clone has just a few counts. This chain links TRBV19 with TRBJ1-1, with 7 bases matching TRBD1. CDR3 size: 11 residues. Germline assignment: CDR1 LNHDA and CDR2 SQIVND (reference sequence). After removal of 11 bases from V and 5 bases from J, the junction contained 5 bases not matched to a gene. CDR3 sequence (DNA): TGTGCCGGTTACAGGGGAACTGAAGCTTTCTTT. Its protein product is CAGYRGTEAFF.

J is TRBJ1-4 and V is TRBV5-6; the D is unclear. The CDR3 is 16 amino acids. Germline CDR1 reads SGHDT; CDR2 reads YYEEEE. V was trimmed by 0 bases and J by 3 bases, leaving 12 bases between them. The chain's CDR3 is CASSLASSVANEKLFF. CDR3 coding DNA: TGTGCCAGCAGCTTGGCCTCAAGCGTGGCTAATGAAAAACTGTTTTTT. Variable domain in full (rest from reference TRBV5-6 and TRBJ1-4): DAGVTQSPTHLIKTRGQQVTLRCSPKSGHDTVSWYQQALGQGPQFIFQYYEEEERQRGNFPDRFSGHQFPNYSSELNVNALLLGDSALYLCASSLASSVANEKLFFGSGTQLSVL.

This chain joins TRBV7-2 and TRBJ1-2, with D possibly matching TRBD1 (5 bases). The CDR3 totals 15 residues. V dropped 1 base and J dropped 2 bases, with 11 bases sitting between them. Germline CDR1 and CDR2: SGHTA and FQGNSA. This chain's CDR3 is CASSLVETENYGYTF. CDR3 nucleotide sequence: TGTGCCAGCAGCTTAGTTGAGACAGAAAACTATGGCTACACCTTC.

This rearrangement joins TRBV4-3 to TRBJ1-1; possible D gene TRBD1, 5 bases. Trimming removed 4 bases at V and 7 bases at J, with 19 bases between. Per germline, CDR1 LGHNA and CDR2 YSLEER. CDR3 length equals 15 residues. The CDR3: CASSLYNGGGNEAFF. The CDR3 DNA sequence: TGCGCCAGCAGCCTATATAACGGGGGGGGAAATGAAGCTTTCTTT.

The CDR3, as DNA: TGTGCCAGTAGCCCCGGACTAGGAGTCTACGAGCAGTACTTC. It codes for CASSPGLGVYEQYF. This sequence joins TRBV19 and TRBJ2-7; 7 nucleotides agree with TRBD2. The junction had 8 bases not matched to a gene; V was cut back by 6 bases and J by 3 bases. The CDR3 sequence is 14 residues long. Germline CDR1 reads LNHDA; CDR2 reads SQIVND (reference sequence).

The J gene is TRBJ2-3, the V gene TRBV14; 9 bases agree with TRBD1. Trimming at V came to 5 bases and at J to 4 bases, leaving 10 bases not matched to a gene. CDR1 is SGHDN, CDR2 FVKESK, per germline. The CDR3 runs to 16 residues. The DNA for the CDR3 is TGTGCCAGCAGCTTACGGGACAGGGTCATCGCAGATACGCAGTATTTT. It yields the protein CASSLRDRVIADTQYF.

V is TRBV9 and J is TRBJ2-1; TRBD2 agrees at 7 bases. The CDR3 spans 16 residues. The germline V gene encodes CDR1 SGDLS and CDR2 YYNGEE. V dropped 3 bases and J dropped 0; count of bases not matched to a gene: 6. CDR3 in DNA: TGTGCCAGCAGCGCGCCTAGCGGCAGCTCCTACAATGAGCAGTTCTTC. As protein: CASSAPSGSSYNEQFF.

This clone was counted once. The chain is built from TRBV27 and TRBJ2-7; 8 nucleotides align to TRBD2. V shed 4 bases, J shed 7 bases, and the junction held 12 bases outside the gene matches. Germline V CDR1 and CDR2: MNHEY, SMNVEV (reference sequence). The CDR3 runs 15 residues. The CDR3 here is CASSWEGTRSLEQYF. The DNA for the CDR3 is TGTGCCAGCAGTTGGGAAGGGACTAGATCCTTAGAGCAGTACTTC.

The CDR3 nucleotides read TGTGCCATCAGTGACGGGGCGGGGGGGCTCGGCGGGGAGCTGTTTTTT. Residues: CAISDGAGGLGGELFF. This chain joins TRBV10-3 and TRBJ2-2; 9 bases match TRBD2. Germline V gene data show CDR1 as ENHRY and CDR2 as SYGVKD. CDR3 length equals 16 residues. With V trimmed by 3 bases and J by 7 bases, 9 bases remained unmatched.

J is TRBJ2-2 and V is TRBV11-3, with a possible D match to TRBD2 (6 bases). Germline CDR1 SGHNT, CDR2 YENEEA. This CDR3 region has 17 residues. With 0 bases removed from V and 4 bases from J, the gap between germline ends came to 15 bases. This chain's CDR3 is CASSLDPAAEGTGELFF. The CDR3 bases are TGTGCCAGCAGCTTAGATCCGGCAGCGGAGGGCACCGGGGAGCTGTTTTTT.

The gene calls are TRBV10-3 and TRBJ2-7; 8 nucleotides line up with TRBD2. The CDR3 has 12 residues. CDR1 ENHRY and CDR2 SYGVKD come from the germline V gene. After removal of 6 bases from V and 7 bases from J, the junction contained 5 bases not matched to a gene. The CDR3 loop reads CAIREIAGEQYF. For the CDR3, the DNA is TGTGCCATCAGGGAGATAGCGGGGGAGCAGTACTTC.

V usage is TRBV7-7 and J usage is TRBJ2-1, with D perhaps matching TRBD2 (7 bases). The CDR3 is 15 residues long. Germline V CDR1 and CDR2: SSHAT, FNYEAQ (reference sequence). The V and J ends lost 5 bases and 4 bases respectively, with 15 bases between them. CDR3 in DNA: TGTGCCAGCAGCCCCTCCGGGGGGCCTTACAATGAGCAGTTCTTC. This gives the protein CASSPSGGPYNEQFF.

This chain connects TRBV28 to TRBJ2-7; perhaps TRBD1 as D (6 bases). CDR1 and CDR2 from the germline V gene are MDHEN and SYDVKM. CDR3 length equals 16 residues. Deletions cut 4 bases from V and 4 bases from J, with 20 bases between. The DNA of the CDR3 is TGTGCCAGCAGTTCCCGACTGGGTGGGGGCGCGTACGAGCAGTACTTC. Translating gives CASSSRLGGGAYEQYF. The full variable domain, completed using reference TRBV28 and TRBJ2-7, is DVKVTQSSRYLVKRTGEKVFLECVQDMDHENMFWYRQDPGLGLRLIYFSYDVKMKEKGDIPEGYSVSREKKERFSLILESASTNQTSMYLCASSSRLGGGAYEQYFGPGTRLTVT.

On this clone: A junction end diverges from the germline sequence, so it may reflect a read error. Other DNA sequences in the same sample also yield this CDR3. The CDR3 protein is CASSLNRGHNSPLHF. CDR3 bases: TGCGCCAGCAGCCTCAACAGGGGCCATAATTCCCCCCTCCACTTT. The chain combines TRBV4-1 with TRBJ1-6; 7 bases line up with TRBD1. The V gene's germline CDR1 is MGHRA and CDR2 YSYEKL. There are 15 residues in the CDR3.

The chain joins TRBV9 to TRBJ1-2; D is perhaps TRBD1 (5 bases). V was cut by 0 bases and J by 5 bases, with 14 bases left in between. CDR3 length equals 15 residues. Germline V gives CDR1 SGDLS, CDR2 YYNGEE. In DNA form, the CDR3 reads TGTGCCAGCAGCGTAGGACATGGGGCGGCGTATGGCTACACCTTC. This encodes CASSVGHGAAYGYTF.